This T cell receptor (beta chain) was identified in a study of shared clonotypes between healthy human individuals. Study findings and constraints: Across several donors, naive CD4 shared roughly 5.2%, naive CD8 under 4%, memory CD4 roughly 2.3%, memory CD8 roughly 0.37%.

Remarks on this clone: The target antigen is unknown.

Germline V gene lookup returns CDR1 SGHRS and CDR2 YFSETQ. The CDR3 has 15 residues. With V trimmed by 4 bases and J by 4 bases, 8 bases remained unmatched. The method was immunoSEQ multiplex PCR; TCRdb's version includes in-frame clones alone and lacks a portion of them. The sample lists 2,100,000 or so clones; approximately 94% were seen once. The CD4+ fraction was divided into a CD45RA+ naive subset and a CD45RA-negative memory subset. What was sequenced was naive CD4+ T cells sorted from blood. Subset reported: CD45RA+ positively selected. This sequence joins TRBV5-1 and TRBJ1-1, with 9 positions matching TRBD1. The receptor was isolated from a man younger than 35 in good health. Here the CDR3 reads CASSTDRGWGTEAFF. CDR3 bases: TGCGCCAGCAGCACGGACAGGGGCTGGGGCACTGAAGCTTTCTTT.